These T cell receptor beta chains were read from a single sample in a study of cytomegalovirus exposure and HLA in healthy donors. TCRdb keeps only in-frame clones here, not all; method: immunoSEQ multiplex PCR. The table has 100,000 to 150,000 clones, approximately 72% seen once. The sequencing input was PBMCs. All receptors come from a woman in her 50s in good health and CMV-seropositive. CDR3s include the opening cysteine and the closing phenylalanine or tryptophan. A D gene is named only where the DNA matches it firmly. Rows may omit the clone size; those that give it use once, few, many or a size class.

d_call	clone_size	v_call	j_call	cdr3_aa	cdr3_nt
TRBD1	-	TRBV4-3	TRBJ2-7	CASSQEGTGMIHEQYF	TGCGCCAGCAGCCAAGAGGGGACAGGGATGATCCACGAGCAGTACTTC
TRBD2	-	TRBV9	TRBJ2-7	CASSEGTSGYEQYF	TGTGCCAGCAGCGAGGGGACTAGCGGCTACGAGCAGTACTTC
-	many	TRBV11-2	TRBJ1-6	CASSLDPAGVYSPLHF	TGTGCCAGCAGCTTAGATCCGGCAGGGGTCTATTCACCCCTCCACTTT
-	few	TRBV5-5	TRBJ1-2	CASSHQADFYGYTF	TGTGCCAGCAGCCATCAGGCGGACTTCTATGGCTACACCTTC
-	-	TRBV9	TRBJ1-2	CASRTGTRKLHF	TGTGCCAGCAGAACCGGGACACGAAAACTTCACTTC
TRBD1	-	TRBV7-9	TRBJ1-1	CASSSDRASTEAFF	TGTGCCAGCAGCTCGGACAGGGCGTCCACTGAAGCTTTCTTT
-	-	TRBV7-9	TRBJ2-6	CASSSPSRGTGANVLTF	TGTGCCAGCAGCTCCCCATCTAGGGGTACCGGGGCCAACGTCCTGACTTTC
-	-	TRBV4-2	TRBJ1-2	CASSQDFGRKAHGYTF	TGTGCCAGCAGCCAAGATTTTGGCAGGAAAGCCCATGGCTACACCTTC
-	-	TRBV2	TRBJ1-1	CASSEVTPNTEAFF	TGTGCCAGCAGTGAAGTGACTCCTAACACTGAAGCTTTCTTT
-	many	TRBV10-3	TRBJ1-1	CAIRGTVEAFF	TGTGCCATCAGGGGGACTGTAGAAGCTTTCTTT
-	-	TRBV30	TRBJ2-3	CAWGLGLGGTDTQYF	TGTGCCTGGGGACTTGGATTGGGAGGCACAGATACGCAGTATTTT
-	-	TRBV4-1	TRBJ2-2	CASSQAELAGTGELFF	TGCGCCAGCAGCCAAGCAGAACTAGCAGGGACCGGGGAGCTGTTTTTT
TRBD1	-	TRBV4-3	TRBJ2-3	CASSRTGTGADTQYF	TGCGCCAGCAGCCGGACCGGGACAGGGGCAGATACGCAGTATTTT
TRBD1	-	TRBV4-1	TRBJ2-3	CASSQVGTGTDTQYF	TGCGCCAGCAGCCAAGTCGGGACAGGCACAGATACGCAGTATTTT
-	-	TRBV30	TRBJ1-1	CASRGLSTEAFF	TGTGCCTCGAGGGGCCTGTCCACTGAAGCTTTCTTT
-	-	TRBV6-5	TRBJ1-2	CASSRTPQDSHGYTF	TGTGCCAGCAGTCGTACGCCCCAGGACAGCCATGGCTACACCTTC
-	-	TRBV7-2	TRBJ2-2	CASSLQGPGNTGELFF	TGTGCCAGCAGCTTACAGGGGCCAGGGAACACCGGGGAGCTGTTTTTT
-	-	TRBV19	TRBJ2-7	CASSIHQASSYEQYF	TGTGCCAGTAGTATTCACCAGGCCAGCTCCTACGAGCAGTACTTC
TRBD2	few	TRBV5-6	TRBJ2-1	CASTYRASGSNEQFF	TGTGCCAGCACCTACCGGGCTAGCGGGAGCAATGAGCAGTTCTTC
TRBD2	-	TRBV5-4	TRBJ2-5	CASSPATSGGRETQYF	TGTGCCAGCAGTCCCGCGACTAGCGGGGGGAGGGAGACCCAGTACTTC
TRBD1	-	TRBV7-8	TRBJ2-7	CASSSGTGDQEYF	TGTGCCAGCAGCTCCGGGACAGGGGATCAGGAGTACTTC
TRBD2	-	TRBV10-3	TRBJ2-7	CAIGLAGEKSSYEQYF	TGTGCCATCGGACTAGCGGGAGAGAAAAGCTCCTACGAGCAGTACTTC
-	-	TRBV5-8	TRBJ1-5	CASSTSFGQGYSNQPQHF	TGTGCCAGCAGCACTTCTTTCGGTCAGGGATATAGCAATCAGCCCCAGCATTTT
-	once	TRBV6-6	TRBJ2-7	CASRFQGSEQYF	TGTGCCAGCAGATTCCAGGGAAGTGAGCAGTACTTC
-	-	TRBV5-1	TRBJ1-2	CASSLVLAGENGYTF	TGCGCCAGCAGCTTGGTCCTTGCAGGGGAGAATGGCTACACCTTC
-	-	TRBV27	TRBJ1-4	CASSLSPGGAQVDKKLFF	TGTGCCAGCAGTTTATCTCCGGGGGGGGCCCAGGTGGATAAAAAACTGTTTTTT
-	-	TRBV6-6	TRBJ1-4	CASSLTGPGEKLFF	TGTGCCAGCAGTTTGACAGGCCCTGGTGAAAAACTGTTTTTT
-	-	TRBV14	TRBJ2-7	CASSTQGYEQYF	TGTGCCAGCAGCACCCAGGGGTACGAGCAGTACTTC
-	-	TRBV9	TRBJ1-2	CASSVGAGSGANYGYTF	TGTGCCAGCAGCGTAGGGGCAGGGTCAGGAGCTAACTATGGCTACACCTTC
-	-	TRBV11-2	TRBJ1-1	CASSLVGETIEAFF	TGTGCCAGCAGCTTAGTTGGGGAGACAATTGAAGCTTTCTTT
TRBD1	-	TRBV11-2	TRBJ1-1	CASSLVQGGTEAFF	TGTGCCAGCAGCTTAGTACAGGGGGGCACTGAAGCTTTCTTT
-	few	TRBV2	TRBJ1-1	CASSSDWSSEAFF	TGTGCCAGCAGTTCGGACTGGAGTTCGGAAGCTTTCTTT
-	-	TRBV9	TRBJ2-3	CASSAYPDTQYF	TGTGCCAGCAGCGCTTATCCAGATACGCAGTATTTT
-	-	TRBV7-6	TRBJ2-7	CASSPSSAGIYEQYF	TGTGCCAGCAGCCCGAGTTCCGCAGGGATCTACGAGCAGTACTTC
TRBD2	-	TRBV27	TRBJ2-1	CASSSTSGRGSYNEQFF	TGTGCCAGCAGTTCGACTAGCGGAAGAGGGTCCTACAATGAGCAGTTCTTC
TRBD1	-	TRBV5-3	TRBJ2-1	CARSAPRQGYNEQFF	TGTGCCAGAAGCGCCCCGAGACAGGGATACAATGAGCAGTTCTTC
-	-	TRBV19	TRBJ1-3	CATRVSSGNTIYF	TGTGCCACTCGGGTCTCCTCTGGAAACACCATATATTTT
-	-	TRBV28	TRBJ1-6	CASSLGQAGLPLHF	TGTGCCAGCAGTTTAGGGCAGGCGGGACTACCCCTCCACTTT
-	-	TRBV6-6	TRBJ1-1	CASLSGGWTEAFF	TGTGCCAGCTTATCGGGGGGCTGGACTGAAGCTTTCTTT
TRBD1	-	TRBV18	TRBJ2-2	CASHGQGRAGELFF	TGTGCCAGCCACGGACAGGGGAGGGCCGGGGAGCTGTTTTTT
TRBD1	-	TRBV4-1	TRBJ1-6	CASSQAGQGIKSPLHF	TGCGCCAGCAGCCAAGCTGGACAGGGAATTAAATCACCCCTCCACTTT
-	few	TRBV18	TRBJ1-1	CASSGGSEAFF	TGTGCCAGCTCCGGGGGTTCTGAAGCTTTCTTT
TRBD1	-	TRBV5-4	TRBJ2-5	CASSETGNVLETQYF	TGTGCCAGCAGCGAGACAGGGAATGTTCTCGAGACCCAGTACTTC
-	few	TRBV7-7	TRBJ2-3	CASSLRLNTDTQYF	TGTGCTAGCAGCCTTCGACTGAATACAGATACGCAGTATTTT
TRBD2	-	TRBV29-1	TRBJ2-2	CSVGGSSGTYTGELFF	TGCAGCGTTGGGGGCTCTAGCGGGACATACACCGGGGAGCTGTTTTTT
-	-	TRBV20-1	TRBJ1-2	CSARTVIAYTF	TGCAGTGCTAGAACTGTTATAGCCTACACCTTC
TRBD2	-	TRBV5-1	TRBJ2-5	CASSLRGDRETQYF	TGCGCCAGCAGCTTGCGGGGGGATCGGGAGACCCAGTACTTC
TRBD1	-	TRBV5-1	TRBJ1-5	CASSWGTGNQPQHF	TGCGCCAGCAGCTGGGGGACAGGGAATCAGCCCCAGCATTTT
-	-	TRBV7-6	TRBJ2-3	CASSSGGDTQYF	TGTGCCAGCAGCTCAGGGGGGGATACGCAGTATTTT
TRBD2	-	TRBV5-1	TRBJ2-7	CASSLAGTSGSEQYF	TGCGCCAGCAGCTTGGCCGGGACTAGCGGGAGCGAGCAGTACTTC
TRBD1	-	TRBV4-3	TRBJ1-3	CASSQAPTGESGNTIYF	TGCGCCAGCAGCCAAGCGCCGACAGGGGAGTCTGGAAACACCATATATTTT
-	-	TRBV7-9	TRBJ1-4	CASSSMVGEEEKLFF	TGTGCCAGCAGCTCAATGGTTGGGGAGGAGGAAAAACTGTTTTTT
-	-	TRBV4-3	TRBJ1-1	CASSQEAGRGTEAFF	TGCGCCAGCAGCCAAGAGGCAGGGCGGGGGACTGAAGCTTTCTTT